This section outlines one TCR beta chain sequence together with its context. Original analysis: Amplification from reference gene primers served as the basis for estimated nucleated cell counts. Profiling relied on immunoSEQ multiplex PCR, and the TCRdb table lists in-frame clones only, not all of them. V, J and clone size were drawn from that table, and D and trimming were deduced from the DNA. The table has over 300,000 clones, roughly nine tenths seen once. The data stem from a study of blood T cell repertoires in COVID-19. Study background: In each case, the material was cDNA or gDNA derived from T cells, B-cell-depleted T cells, or PBMCs.

The CDR3 consists of 14 residues. Trimming cost V 4 bases and J 11 bases; bases outside gene matches: 11. CDR1 and CDR2 (germline): GTSNPN, SVGIG (reference sequence). V usage is TRBV30 and J usage is TRBJ1-6, with 7 bases fitting TRBD1. The TCR comes from a woman aged 30 to 39 who had recovered from COVID-19. The sequencing input was PBMCs or T cells enriched from blood (not recorded which). CDR3 in amino acids: CAWNPQAGGTPLHF. In DNA, the CDR3 is TGTGCCTGGAACCCGCAGGCAGGGGGGACACCCCTCCACTTT.